This TCR beta chain was sequenced during a study of CD8+CD57+ T cells in acquired aplastic anemia (dated by TCRdb to the late 2010s). Background on the whole study: A mean of roughly 3.2 ug of DNA, ranging from about 0.17 to 30 ug, was extracted from sorted CD4+ and CD8+ cells. CD8+CD57+ expansion was defined as a frequency above the mean frequency observed in healthy subjects. The paper's findings and limits, for the study overall: Roughly 30 CD8+ CDR3 sequences were found to be shared between patients and controls, but these sequences appeared to be highly expressed in patients and within the immunodominant clones of the patients. No significant difference in CD8+ Simpson's diversity was found between patients and healthy controls (P=0.060).

Via the germline V gene (reference sequence), CDR1 is DFQATT and CDR2 SNEGSKA. Spanning cysteine to phenylalanine, the CDR3 consists of 14 amino acids. Of the read, only the CDR3 DNA is kept; its 42 bases are in frame from base 1. At the junction V is shortened by 1 base and J by 4 bases, with 11 bases in between. TCR beta VDJ combination and CDR3 sequence profiling used genomic DNA as the template. TCR repertoire sequencing was run on an Illumina HiSeq 2000. The study's processing was this. Repertoire assessment relied on Simpson's diversity index, CDR3 size and DJ length profiles, and TRBV/TRBJ rearrangement plots. Whichever DNA sequence was most abundant in the deep sequencing data was defined as the immunodominant clone. CDR3 amino acid sequences were checked for sharing across subjects and were also compared against the VDJdb database and published repertoires. TCRdb reprocessing: public reads trimmed at Q25 with fastp, clones called with MiXCR, in-frame beta chains kept. Under each unique CDR3 protein, matching rows form one entry showing the most common genes and DNA. The V and J calls follow TCRdb's processing rather than the paper's. The sample yields more than 150,000 distinct CDR3 sequences; about 50% were counted once. Roughly 13% of the sample goes to the ten largest clones.

Concerning this clonotype itself: Its antigen is currently not known. Qualities for individual bases were not recorded, and no much larger clone is one base off.

The patients picked for sequencing were ones in whom flow cytometry had shown an expansion of CD8+CD57+ cells. Every patient had severe acquired aplastic anemia, diagnosed using the International Study of Aplastic Anemia and Agranulocytosis and Camitta criteria. No therapy had been received by the patients at the time of blood sampling. In the study, sorted CD4+ and CD8+ blood T cells from patients with severe aplastic anemia and from healthy subjects underwent deep sequencing of TCR repertoires. Patients were enrolled under clinicaltrials.gov protocols 00001620, 01623167, 00001397, 00071045, 00081523 and 00961064 in the USA. Ficoll-Paque density gradient centrifugation was used to isolate peripheral blood mononuclear cells. Before DNA extraction, CD4+ and CD8+ T cells were sorted by FACS or by magnetic beads.

The specimen was sorted CD4+, CD8+, or CD8+CD57+ T cells (not recorded which) from PBMCs. The clonotype was recovered from a human donor with aplastic anemia. The V and J segments used are TRBV20-1 and TRBJ1-5; the D gene is not confidently resolved. The CDR3 here reads CSARGSAVNQPQHF. The DNA is as follows: TGCAGTGCTAGAGGTTCGGCAGTTAATCAGCCCCAGCATTTT.